This T cell receptor beta chain appears in the sequencing data of a study of beta chain features in type 1 diabetes. Study outcomes and limitations: For TCRB rearrangement, an influence of HLA type remained unresolved here. All four CD4+ subsets of Type 1 diabetes patients contained TCRB CDR3s that were moderately but significantly shorter.

This clone occurred a few times. The antigen remains unidentified. CDR1 and CDR2 (germline): SGHTA, FQGTGA. The CDR3 consists of 15 residues. V was pared by 4 bases and J by 6 bases, with 8 bases of the junction left unmatched. Expressed TCRB transcripts were sequenced because the isolated RNA had all been reverse transcribed beforehand. Sequenced naive, central memory and regulatory T cell samples produced an average of roughly 3.9 million reads. This table comes from immunoSEQ multiplex PCR, and its TCRdb copy is limited to in-frame clones, with some not included. The data show over 200,000 clones, with approximately 10% seen just once and roughly 0.017% held by the top ten. Purity exceeding 95% was reached by all sorted populations.

V gene TRBV7-3 combines with J gene TRBJ2-3, with TRBD1 identical over 9 bases. Sequencing was carried out using naive CD4+ T cells from blood. This TCR derives from a man aged 25-45 years with type 1 diabetes. The CDR3 coding sequence is TGTGCCAGCAGCTACGGGGACAGGGAGGGTGATACGCAGTATTTT. Encoded protein: CASSYGDREGDTQYF.